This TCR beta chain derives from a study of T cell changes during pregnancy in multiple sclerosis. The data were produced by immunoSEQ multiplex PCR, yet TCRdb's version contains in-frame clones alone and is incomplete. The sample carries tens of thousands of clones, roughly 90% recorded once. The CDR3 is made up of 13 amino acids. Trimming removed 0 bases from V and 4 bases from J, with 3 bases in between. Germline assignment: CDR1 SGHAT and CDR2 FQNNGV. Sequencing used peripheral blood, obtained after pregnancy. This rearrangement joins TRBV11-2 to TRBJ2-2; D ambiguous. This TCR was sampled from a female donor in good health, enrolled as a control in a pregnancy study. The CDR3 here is CASSLDLTGELFF. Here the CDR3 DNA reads TGTGCCAGCAGCTTAGATCTCACCGGGGAGCTGTTTTTT.